Detailed here is one T cell receptor (beta chain). This sample was taken from a study of cytomegalovirus exposure and HLA in healthy donors. About the research overall: Findings of an earlier analysis included some 120 million unique TCR beta sequences from roughly 200 million T cells.

Germline CDR1 is MDHEN and CDR2 is SYDVKM. V was clipped by 11 bases and J by 3 bases, with 17 bases between them. This CDR3 is built from 14 residues. It was with 60 Vbeta and 13 Jbeta primers that the PCR ran. Sequencing used immunoSEQ multiplex PCR; TCRdb keeps in-frame clones, though not all of them. The table shows 100,000 to 150,000 clones, with over 70% occurring only once. This sequence joins TRBV28 and TRBJ1-5; D uncertain. The source is a woman between 50 and 59 years old in good health and CMV-seronegative. Sequencing input: PBMCs. CDR3 protein: CAAGLRPINQPQHF. In DNA, the CDR3 is TGTGCCGCCGGGTTGAGGCCGATCAATCAGCCCCAGCATTTT.